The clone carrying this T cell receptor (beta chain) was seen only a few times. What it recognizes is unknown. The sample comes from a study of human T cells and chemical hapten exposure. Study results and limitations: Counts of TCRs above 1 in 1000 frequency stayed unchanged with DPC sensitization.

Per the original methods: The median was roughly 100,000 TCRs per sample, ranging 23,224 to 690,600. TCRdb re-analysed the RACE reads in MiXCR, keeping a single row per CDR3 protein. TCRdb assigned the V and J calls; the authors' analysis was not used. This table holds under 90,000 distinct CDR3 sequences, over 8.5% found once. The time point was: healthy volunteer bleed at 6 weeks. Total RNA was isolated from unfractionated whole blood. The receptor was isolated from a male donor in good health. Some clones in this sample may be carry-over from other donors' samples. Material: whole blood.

The CDR3 DNA reads as TGTGCCAGCAGCTCGTCCCGGGACAGGTACGGGGGCAACTATGGCTACACCTTC. Encoded protein: CASSSSRDRYGGNYGYTF. The V gene is TRBV5-4, the J gene TRBJ1-2; 8 nucleotides agree with TRBD1. Germline V gene sequence: CDR1 SGHNT, CDR2 YYREEE (reference sequence). CDR3 size: 18 residues. The J segment lost 2 bases and the V segment lost 3 bases, leaving 15 bases of the junction unmatched.